Listed below are T cell receptor beta chains from one sample, sequenced in a study of T cell responses to AZD1222 COVID-19 vaccine. Repertoires were generated with immunoSEQ multiplex PCR, while TCRdb's copy carries only in-frame clones and drops some. The sample lists 95,000 to 150,000 clones, around 87% occurring once. Source: peripheral blood, taken on day 0 of AZD1222 vaccination. The receptors shown here come from an adult in good health. Each CDR3 is given with its conserved first and last residue. The order of the fields is CDR3 DNA, CDR3 protein, V gene, J gene, clone size, CDR3 length, D gene. A D gene is named only where the DNA matches it firmly. For some rows the clone size is stated as once, few or many, or as a class when expanded; others skip it.

TGTGCCACCAGCAGAAGTAAGGGGGAGGGCACAGATACGCAGTATTTT	CATSRSKGEGTDTQYF	TRBV15	TRBJ2-3	NA	16	NA
TGTGCCAGCAGTTTGGGCGGAAACTATGGCTACACCTTC	CASSLGGNYGYTF	TRBV27	TRBJ1-2	NA	13	NA
TGTGCCAGCAGCTTTGGGTCTAACTATGGCTACACCTTC	CASSFGSNYGYTF	TRBV5-4	TRBJ1-2	NA	13	NA
TGTGCCACCAGTACAGGGGGCGCAGAGACCCAGTACTTC	CATSTGGAETQYF	TRBV24-1	TRBJ2-5	NA	13	TRBD1
TGTGCCAGCAGCTCCTTTTCCGGGGCTTTGAATGAAAAACTGTTTTTT	CASSSFSGALNEKLFF	TRBV5-6	TRBJ1-4	NA	16	NA
TGTGCCAGCAGGCGCGAGCCCAGGGGCTACAATGAGCAGTTCTTC	CASRREPRGYNEQFF	TRBV6-5	TRBJ2-1	NA	15	NA
TGTGCCAGCGGCTCATCGGGTGTTTTTGGCTACACCTTC	CASGSSGVFGYTF	TRBV5-8	TRBJ1-2	NA	13	NA
TGTGCCAGCAGCGTAGAGGCGGGACAGTACGAGCAGTACTTC	CASSVEAGQYEQYF	TRBV9	TRBJ2-7	NA	14	NA
TGCGCCAGCAGCTTGTTCGCAGGGGGAGGCGAGCAGTACTTC	CASSLFAGGGEQYF	TRBV5-1	TRBJ2-7	NA	14	NA
TGTGCCAGCAGCCCTTTTCTTTCTAGAGGTCAGCCCCAGCATTTT	CASSPFLSRGQPQHF	TRBV7-2	TRBJ1-5	once	15	NA
TGTGCCAGCAGCTGGGGGGAGGGGCAATGGTACTTC	CASSWGEGQWYF	TRBV7-2	TRBJ2-5	NA	12	TRBD2
TGTGCCAGCAGCTTAGGGGACCGGGGGCGTTTGGGCTACACCTTC	CASSLGDRGRLGYTF	TRBV7-2	TRBJ1-2	NA	15	NA
TGTGCCACCAGTGAGTCTAGCGGGGGCTTACAATATACGCAGTATTTT	CATSESSGGLQYTQYF	TRBV24-1	TRBJ2-3	NA	16	TRBD2
TGCGCCAGCAGCCAAGATGCCGGCAGGTCGGTAGCCAAAAACATTCAGTACTTC	CASSQDAGRSVAKNIQYF	TRBV4-3	TRBJ2-4	NA	18	NA
TGTGCCAGCAGCCAACAGCGGGCGAACACCGGGGAGCTGTTTTTT	CASSQQRANTGELFF	TRBV3-1/TRBV3-2	TRBJ2-2	NA	15	NA
TGTGCCAGTAGTACCCGCCCCGTACAGGGGGCCAGTGAGCAGTTCTTC	CASSTRPVQGASEQFF	TRBV19	TRBJ2-1	NA	16	TRBD1
TGTGCCAGCAGCCAGCGGCAGGGGGGGGGCACTGAAGCTTTCTTT	CASSQRQGGGTEAFF	TRBV13	TRBJ1-1	NA	15	TRBD1
TGTGCCAGCAGCCAGGGAAACACAGATACGCAGTATTTT	CASSQGNTDTQYF	TRBV11-2	TRBJ2-3	NA	13	NA
TGTGCCAGCAGCGCTCGGGACAGGGACCCCGCACACGCTGAAGCTTTCTTT	CASSARDRDPAHAEAFF	TRBV9	TRBJ1-1	NA	17	TRBD1
TGTGCCAGTAGCTTGAGGTGGCAGGGGAATGACTATGGCTACACCTTC	CASSLRWQGNDYGYTF	TRBV19	TRBJ1-2	NA	16	NA
TGTGCCAGCAGCTTAGAGGTAGGGCTCAGCACAGATACGCAGTATTTT	CASSLEVGLSTDTQYF	TRBV7-2	TRBJ2-3	NA	16	NA
TGCGCCAGCAGCTTGGCCCGGACAGGGGTTACTGAAGCTTTCTTT	CASSLARTGVTEAFF	TRBV5-1	TRBJ1-1	NA	15	TRBD1
TGTGCCACCAGTGATTCCCGACAGGGGAATGAGCAGTTCTTC	CATSDSRQGNEQFF	TRBV24-1	TRBJ2-1	once	14	TRBD1
TGTGCCAGCAGCTTTGGTATCGCGGGGGGTACCCAAGAGACCCAGTACTTC	CASSFGIAGGTQETQYF	TRBV7-2	TRBJ2-5	NA	17	TRBD2
TGTGCCAGCAGTTCTCGCAGGGGGCGGACTAAGAGCACAGATACGCAGTATTTT	CASSSRRGRTKSTDTQYF	TRBV27	TRBJ2-3	NA	18	TRBD1
TGCGCCAGCAGCCAAGGGCCAGGCGGACAGGGAAGCGAGCAGTACTTC	CASSQGPGGQGSEQYF	TRBV4-3	TRBJ2-7	NA	16	TRBD1
TGTGCCAGCAGCCAAGTAGACGGCACGGTCTACACCTTC	CASSQVDGTVYTF	TRBV14	TRBJ1-2	NA	13	NA
TGTGCCAGCAGTGACAGGGGACTCTCCTACGAGCAGTACTTC	CASSDRGLSYEQYF	TRBV27	TRBJ2-7	once	14	TRBD1
TGTGCCAGCAGCCCTCGGGGTGGCGGGGGGACCAATGAGCAGTTCTTC	CASSPRGGGGTNEQFF	TRBV9	TRBJ2-1	NA	16	TRBD2
TGTGCCAGCTCCAAGACAGGGGGCTCCTACGAGCAGTACTTC	CASSKTGGSYEQYF	TRBV28	TRBJ2-7	NA	14	TRBD1
TGTGCCAGCAGCTTGTTCTACGAGCAGTACTTC	CASSLFYEQYF	TRBV7-9	TRBJ2-7	NA	11	NA
TGTGCCAGCAGTTTAAGTCCAGCTAGCGTCTCCTACGAGCAGTACTTC	CASSLSPASVSYEQYF	TRBV27	TRBJ2-7	NA	16	NA
TGTGCCAGCAGTGATGCCGGGACACCTCGCTATGGCTACACCTTC	CASSDAGTPRYGYTF	TRBV27	TRBJ1-2	NA	15	NA
TGTGCCAGCAGTTTTGAGGGTGACTATGGCTACACCTTC	CASSFEGDYGYTF	TRBV28	TRBJ1-2	NA	13	NA
TGTGCCACAACAGGGTACGAGCAGTACTTC	CATTGYEQYF	TRBV28	TRBJ2-7	NA	10	NA
TGTGCCAGCAGCTTGGAGGCGGCGAGCACCGGGGAGCTGTTTTTT	CASSLEAASTGELFF	TRBV5-6	TRBJ2-2	NA	15	NA
TGTGCCAGCAGTTTGGGCGGTTCACCCCTCCACTTT	CASSLGGSPLHF	TRBV27	TRBJ1-6	NA	12	NA
TGTGCCACCAGCAGAGATTGGGCCTCAAAGGGGAGCCATGGCTACACCTTC	CATSRDWASKGSHGYTF	TRBV15	TRBJ1-2	NA	17	NA
TGTGCCAGCAGCGTAGCTACAGAGTCAGGGCAGTTCTTC	CASSVATESGQFF	TRBV9	TRBJ2-1	NA	13	NA
TGTGCCAGCAGTTACCGGCACGGAAGGACCCAGTACTTC	CASSYRHGRTQYF	TRBV6-5	TRBJ2-5	NA	13	NA
TGTGCCAGCAGCTCCCCCGGAGGGGCAAACACCGGGGAGCTGTTTTTT	CASSSPGGANTGELFF	TRBV7-9	TRBJ2-2	NA	16	NA
TGCAGCGTAGGACAGGGGGCTTACGAGCAGTACTTC	CSVGQGAYEQYF	TRBV29-1	TRBJ2-7	NA	12	TRBD1
TGTGCCAGCAGCCACGGGACTAGCGGGGGGAACCGGCACGAGCAGTACTTC	CASSHGTSGGNRHEQYF	TRBV27	TRBJ2-7	NA	17	TRBD2
TGTGCCAGCAGCCCCGACAGGGTCGGGCTCTACGAGCAGTACTTC	CASSPDRVGLYEQYF	TRBV7-9	TRBJ2-7	NA	15	TRBD1
TGTGCCACCAGTGATCACCCCGGAGCTTCGACCACTGAAGCTTTCTTT	CATSDHPGASTTEAFF	TRBV24-1	TRBJ1-1	NA	16	NA
TGTGCCAGCAGCAGCGGGACAGGGCGTGAAAAACTGTTTTTT	CASSSGTGREKLFF	TRBV5-6	TRBJ1-4	NA	14	TRBD1
TGTGCCAGCAGTTACGGTGTGGGGACCTCCTACGAGCAGTACTTC	CASSYGVGTSYEQYF	TRBV6-2/TRBV6-3	TRBJ2-7	NA	15	NA
TGCAGCGTAGCCCGGGACAGGGGGCTCGAGCAGTACTTC	CSVARDRGLEQYF	TRBV29-1	TRBJ2-7	NA	13	TRBD1